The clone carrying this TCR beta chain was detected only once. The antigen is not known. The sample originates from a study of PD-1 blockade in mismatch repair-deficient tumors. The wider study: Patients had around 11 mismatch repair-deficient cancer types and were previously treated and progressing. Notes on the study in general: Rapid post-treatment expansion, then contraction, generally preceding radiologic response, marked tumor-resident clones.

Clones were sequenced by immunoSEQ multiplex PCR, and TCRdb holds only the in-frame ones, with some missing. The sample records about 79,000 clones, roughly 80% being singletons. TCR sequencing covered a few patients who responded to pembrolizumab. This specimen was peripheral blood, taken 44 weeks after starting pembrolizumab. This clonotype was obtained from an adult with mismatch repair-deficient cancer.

CDR3 bases: TGCACCAGCAGCCAAGATACGCGGGAGGCTGGGGCCAACGTCCTGACTTTC. It specifies CTSSQDTREAGANVLTF. This chain connects TRBV1 to TRBJ2-6; TRBD2 was called by the table and not checked on the DNA. TRBV1 is designated a pseudogene. The CDR3 contains 17 residues.